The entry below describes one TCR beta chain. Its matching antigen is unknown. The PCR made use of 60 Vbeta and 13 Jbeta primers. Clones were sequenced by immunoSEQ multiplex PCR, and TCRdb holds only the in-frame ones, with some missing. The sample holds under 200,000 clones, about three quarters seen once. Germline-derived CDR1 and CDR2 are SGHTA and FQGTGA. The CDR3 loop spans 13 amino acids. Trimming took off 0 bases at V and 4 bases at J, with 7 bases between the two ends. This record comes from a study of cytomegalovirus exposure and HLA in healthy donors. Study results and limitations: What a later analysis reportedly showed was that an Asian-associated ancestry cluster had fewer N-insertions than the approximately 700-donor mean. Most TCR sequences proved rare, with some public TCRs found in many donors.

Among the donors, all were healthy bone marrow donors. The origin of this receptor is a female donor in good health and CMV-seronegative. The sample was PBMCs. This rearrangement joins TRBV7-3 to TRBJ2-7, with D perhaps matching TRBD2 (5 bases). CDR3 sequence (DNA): TGTGCCAGCAGCTTAACATCGGGGTACGAGCAGTACTTC. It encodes CASSLTSGYEQYF.